This T cell receptor beta chain was retrieved from a study of T cells in Graves' hyperthyroidism and ophthalmopathy (dated by TCRdb to about 2019). Regarding the research as a whole: Peripheral blood samples were taken at initial diagnosis, before any treatment was given. A discovery cohort of about a hundred patients, fewer than 50 with Graves' ophthalmopathy and about 58 with stable Graves' hyperthyroidism, was used to find distinguishing TCR V-J signatures. The approximately 100 discovery patients were randomly split 7:3 into training and test sets. Prospective prediction of ophthalmopathy was tested in an independent validation cohort consisting of fewer than 20 hyperthyroidism patients and some 16 patients who later progressed to ophthalmopathy. Following sampling, methimazole starting at 30 mg daily was given to hyperthyroidism patients, and high-dose intravenous methylprednisolone was given to ophthalmopathy patients. The study also compared thyroid tissue and blood T-cell repertoires from about six Graves' hyperthyroidism patients. TCR Vbeta CDR3 sequencing of 140 or so peripheral blood samples (43 ophthalmopathy, 75 hyperthyroidism and about 17 progressor patients) is reported in the paper.

Including cysteine and phenylalanine, the CDR3 has 12 amino acids. Solely the CDR3 DNA is kept, with 36 bases framed from the first base. V is cut back by 7 bases and J by 5 bases, with 5 bases in the junction unmatched. The germline V gene encodes CDR1 SQVTM and CDR2 ANQGSEA. Hyperthyroidism patients were aged 18 to 65 years and newly diagnosed, with disease duration of less than 2 months. The study excluded patients with uncontrolled infections, other autoimmune diseases, pregnancy or lactation. Diagnoses were based on clinical symptoms, serum thyroxine and TRAb, thyroid ultrasound and orbital computed tomography. For progressor patients, blood was drawn at the first diagnosis of hyperthyroidism, before any ophthalmopathy symptoms had appeared. PBMCs were isolated from about 9 ml of fresh peripheral blood by Ficoll-Paque density gradient centrifugation. Progressor patients were defined as those initially diagnosed with Graves' hyperthyroidism in whom ophthalmopathy developed during follow-up. Total RNA was extracted using Trizol reagent, and RNA quality was assessed on an Agilent 2100 Bioanalyzer.

Regarding this clonotype: No antigen is known for it. Base qualities are not recorded, but no much larger clone differs from it by a single base.

Here is what the overall study found, with its caveats: Sample size was not statistically predetermined, and investigators were not blinded to group allocation. Ophthalmopathy was separated from stable hyperthyroidism by a 13 V-J signature model, with approximately 89% sensitivity and 81% to 82% specificity obtained in cross-validation and 80%/75% obtained in testing. Most expanded thyroid clonotypes (frequency above 0.001) were also detected in blood, suggesting blood repertoires may reflect thyroid immune responses. In validation, the model predicted progression to ophthalmopathy a median of around six months before onset, with approximately 70% sensitivity and nearly 75% specificity.

The TCR beta CDR3 regions were amplified from RNA transcripts. A first-round RT-PCR of the TCR CDR3 used the HTBI primer set with the Qiagen OneStep RT-PCR kit. The libraries were constructed in a second round of multiplex PCR and then size-selected and purified. Sequencing of the libraries was done on an Illumina HiSeq2000 using paired-end 100 bp reads. In the authors' own workflow: SOAPnuke was used to process the raw data, throwing out any read that contained adapters or uncalled bases, had a mean Phred below 15, or lacked an exact constant-primer or identifier match. COPE v1.2.5 was used to merge the high-quality paired reads, and each unique nucleotide sequence was defined as a clonotype. Clonotypes were aligned to IMGT TRBV, TRBD and TRBJ reference segments using MiTCR v1.1. Only V-J combinations with frequency above 0.0001, covering approximately 99% of repertoires, were analysed. The TCS score was defined as F50 (clonal expansion) divided by E x V (chaos), with BLOSUM62-based TCRdist calculated between CDR3 peptides within each V-J. Welch's t-statistics and random forest reduced 450 to 600 V-J features to 10 to 15, which were used in a naive Bayes classifier (R e1071). Through fastp at Q25 and MiXCR, TCRdb rebuilt clones from the public reads, retaining in-frame beta chains. Rows matching on CDR3 protein sequence are summarized as one entry with the most common DNA and genes. None of the V and J calls come from the authors' own analysis; TCRdb made them. In all, the sample holds about 290,000 distinct CDR3 sequences, and approximately 12% of those were seen once. 7.8% of the sample belongs to the ten largest clones.

Sequenced sample: blood. The source of this sequence is a woman in her 30s with Graves' hyperthyroidism that later progressed to Graves' ophthalmopathy. The rearranged chain carries TRBV29-1 and TRBJ2-7, with 10 middle bases fitting TRBD1. The DNA sequence is as follows: TGCAGCGGGGGACAGGGGATCGACGAGCAGTACTTC. The resulting protein is CSGGQGIDEQYF.